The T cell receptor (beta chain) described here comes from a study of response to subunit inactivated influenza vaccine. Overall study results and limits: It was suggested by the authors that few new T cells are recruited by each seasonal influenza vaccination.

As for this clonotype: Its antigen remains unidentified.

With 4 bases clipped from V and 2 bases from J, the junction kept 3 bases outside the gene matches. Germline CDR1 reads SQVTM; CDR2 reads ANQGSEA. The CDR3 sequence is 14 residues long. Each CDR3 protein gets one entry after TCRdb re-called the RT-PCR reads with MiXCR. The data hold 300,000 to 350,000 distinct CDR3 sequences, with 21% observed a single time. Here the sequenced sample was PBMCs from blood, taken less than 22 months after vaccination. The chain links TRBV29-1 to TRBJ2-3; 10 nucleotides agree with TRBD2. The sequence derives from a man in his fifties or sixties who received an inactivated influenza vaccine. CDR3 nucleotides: TGCAGCGTTGTACTAGCGGGGTTCACAGATACGCAGTATTTT. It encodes CSVVLAGFTDTQYF.